Below are 23 T cell receptor beta chains sequenced from a single sample in a study of human T cells and chemical hapten exposure. Via MiXCR, TCRdb re-called the RACE reads, giving one row per CDR3 protein. The repertoire has roughly 38,000 distinct CDR3 sequences, 9.5% of them found once; the top ten carry 26%. Time point given: patch test 3, about 24 weeks after DPC sensitization. Specified treatment: therapeutic diphenylcyclopropenone sensitization with weekly scalp DPC. Unseparated into fractions, whole blood served as the source from which total RNA was extracted. Here the sequenced sample was whole blood, taken in connection with sensitization to the hapten diphenylcyclopropenone (DPC). These receptors originate from a middle-aged man with alopecia areata. Some clones in this sample may be carry-over from other donors' samples.

The chain combines TRBV2 with TRBJ2-1; possibly TRBD2 for D (6 bases). V was shortened by 8 bases and J by 8 bases, with 13 bases between the two germline ends. Germline-derived CDR1 and CDR2 are SNHLY and FYNNEI. There are 12 residues in the CDR3. The CDR3 loop reads CASARGSYEQFF. The CDR3 DNA sequence: TGTGCCAGCGCCCGGGGGAGCTATGAGCAGTTCTTC.

This clonotype was seen only a few times. The chain joins TRBV11-1 to TRBJ2-5, with D possibly matching TRBD2 (6 bases). The V end lost 5 bases, the J end lost 5 bases, and 18 bases lay between the germline ends. The CDR3 sequence is 15 residues long. Per germline, CDR1 SGHAT and CDR2 FQDESV (reference sequence). This chain's CDR3 is CASSRPGVLWETQYF. The CDR3 region has the DNA TGTGCCAGCAGCCGCCCGGGGGTTCTTTGGGAGACCCAGTACTTC.

This clonotype was recorded many times. This chain joins TRBV28 and TRBJ2-3, with D possibly matching TRBD2 (6 bases). V dropped 6 bases and J dropped 0 bases, with 13 bases sitting between them. The CDR3 covers 15 residues. Germline V lookup: CDR1 MDHEN, CDR2 SYDVKM. Here the CDR3 DNA reads TGTGCCAGCAGCTGGGGAGGACCTAGCACAGATACGCAGTATTTT. Translated: CASSWGGPSTDTQYF.

There are a few counts of this clonotype. The genes are TRBV27 and TRBJ2-3; 7 bases are shared with TRBD1. The CDR3 is made up of 15 amino acids. CDR1 is MNHEY, CDR2 SMNVEV, per germline (reference sequence). V lost 4 bases to trimming and J lost 1 base; unmatched junction nucleotides: 5. CDR3 protein: CASSSGQPGTDTQYF. The CDR3 bases are TGTGCCAGCAGTTCGGGACAGCCGGGCACAGATACGCAGTATTTT.

This clonotype was detected many times. The V and J genes are TRBV28 and TRBJ1-2, with TRBD1 matching over 7 bases. The CDR3 runs 14 residues. Germline lookup yields CDR1 MDHEN and CDR2 SYDVKM. The ends lost 5 bases at V and 6 bases at J; junction bases unmatched: 9. CDR3 bases: TGTGCCAGCAGTCCCCCGGACAGGAAAGATGGCTACACCTTC. This encodes CASSPPDRKDGYTF.

This clonotype was detected many times. This sequence joins TRBV29-1 and TRBJ2-5; TRBD1 matches 7 bases. The CDR3 covers 14 residues. V dropped 4 bases and J dropped 5; count of bases not matched to a gene: 10. Looked up from germline, CDR1 is SQVTM and CDR2 is ANQGSEA. The CDR3 here is CSVGGGRFGETQYF. The CDR3, as DNA: TGCAGCGTTGGAGGGGGCCGATTCGGGGAGACCCAGTACTTC.

This clonotype was detected ten times or more. This chain uses TRBV30 with TRBJ2-2; D remains unclear. The CDR3 is 13 residues long. The V and J ends lost 0 bases and 3 bases respectively, with 5 bases between them. Germline V gene sequence: CDR1 GTSNPN, CDR2 SVGIG (reference sequence). The CDR3 reads CAWSVIHTGELFF. In nucleotides, the CDR3 is TGTGCCTGGAGTGTAATACACACCGGGGAGCTGTTTTTT.

This clonotype was seen at least ten times. The chain carries TRBV28 and TRBJ2-3; either TRBD1 or TRBD2 may supply D (6 bases each). The germline V gene encodes CDR1 MDHEN and CDR2 SYDVKM. Trimming took 3 bases from V and 0 from J, leaving 13 bases between them. CDR3 size: 16 residues. The CDR3 nucleotides read TGTGCCAGCAGTTTGATCACAGGGACTAGCACAGATACGCAGTATTTT. It encodes CASSLITGTSTDTQYF. The whole variable domain, filled in from reference TRBV28 and TRBJ2-3, reads DVKVTQSSRYLVKRTGEKVFLECVQDMDHENMFWYRQDPGLGLRLIYFSYDVKMKEKGDIPEGYSVSREKKERFSLILESASTNQTSMYLCASSLITGTSTDTQYFGPGTRLTVL.

This clonotype came up a few times. This sequence joins TRBV6-5 and TRBJ2-7; 10 nucleotides match TRBD2. CDR1 is MNHEY, CDR2 SVGAGI, per germline. The CDR3 runs to 14 residues. Germline trimming cut 8 bases from V and 4 bases from J; bases unmatched to any gene: 8. CDR3 region: CASHTAAGGYEQYF. The CDR3 nucleotides are TGTGCCAGCCACACGGCAGCGGGAGGGTACGAGCAGTACTTC.

This clonotype was recorded a few times. The V gene is TRBV6-5, the J gene TRBJ2-2; TRBD1 matches at 7 bases. V lost 6 bases, J lost 2 bases, and 6 bases stayed unmatched. The germline V gene encodes CDR1 MNHEY and CDR2 SVGAGI. The CDR3 has 15 amino acids. The CDR3 reads CASSPAGGNTGELFF. DNA for the CDR3: TGTGCCAGCAGCCCCGCAGGGGGAAACACCGGGGAGCTGTTTTTT.

The table lists this clonotype with a few counts. J is TRBJ2-7 and V is TRBV7-2; unclear D gene. CDR3 length: 13 amino acids. Germline loops: CDR1 SGHTA, CDR2 FQGNSA. Deletions cut 5 bases from V and 9 bases from J, with 17 bases between. The CDR3 DNA sequence: TGTGCCAGCAGCCAGGCAGAAGGGTCCGGGCAGTACTTC. Translating it yields CASSQAEGSGQYF. The full variable domain, rest sourced from reference TRBV7-2 and TRBJ2-7, is GAGVSQSPSNKVTEKGKDVELRCDPISGHTALYWYRQSLGQGLEFLIYFQGNSAPDKSGLPSDRFSAERTGGSVSTLTIQRTQQEDSAVYLCASSQAEGSGQYFGPGTRLTVT.

This clonotype appeared a few times. The J gene is TRBJ2-1, the V gene TRBV7-2, with 9 bases matching TRBD2. The germline V gene encodes CDR1 SGHTA and CDR2 FQGNSA. CDR3 length: 14 residues. V shed 10 bases and J 9 bases; nucleotides not matched to a gene: 13. The CDR3 DNA reads as TGTGCCAACCGATTAGCGGGAGCCTCTGGTGAGCAGTTCTTC. The encoded protein is CANRLAGASGEQFF.

The chain carries TRBV9 and TRBJ1-1, with D possibly TRBD1 on 6 matching bases. The V and J ends lost 0 bases and 4 bases respectively, with 10 bases between them. CDR1 SGDLS and CDR2 YYNGEE come from the germline V gene. This CDR3 has 14 residues. The CDR3 loop is CASSVVGTSTEAFF. The CDR3 DNA reads as TGTGCCAGCAGCGTAGTGGGGACAAGCACTGAAGCTTTCTTT.

This clonotype was detected a few times. The chain is built from TRBV7-9 and TRBJ2-2; a possible D gene is TRBD1 (5 bases). The germline V gene has CDR1 SEHNR and CDR2 FQNEAQ (reference sequence). CDR3 length: 18 residues. Trimming took off 5 bases at V and 5 bases at J, with 24 bases between the two ends. CDR3 amino acids: CASSKSPDSRRGTGELFF. CDR3 DNA sequence: TGTGCCAGCAGCAAAAGTCCAGACAGCCGCAGAGGAACCGGGGAGCTGTTTTTT.

This clonotype showed up many times. The chain couples TRBV12-3 or TRBV12-4 to TRBJ2-5; 8 bases match TRBD1. The V and J ends lost 6 bases and 5 bases, in that order; junction bases with no gene match: 8. The CDR3 is 14 residues long. In DNA, the CDR3 is TGTGCCAGCAGGCCAGGGGGCGCGGGGGAGACCCAGTACTTC. Its translation is CASRPGGAGETQYF.

In its sample, this clonotype was seen many times. The chain is built from TRBV11-2 and TRBJ2-5, with D maybe TRBD2 (6 bases). Germline V CDR1 and CDR2: SGHAT, FQNNGV. V dropped 4 bases and J dropped 5 bases, with 20 bases sitting between them. The CDR3 runs to 16 residues. The CDR3 reads CASSSRQMGGRETQYF. CDR3 nucleotides: TGTGCCAGCAGCTCCAGACAGATGGGAGGTCGGGAGACCCAGTACTTC.

The chain carries TRBV20-1 and TRBJ2-7; tentative D call: TRBD1 (5 bases). V shed 0 bases and J shed 7 bases, with 10 bases lying between them. This CDR3 has 12 residues. Germline CDR1 is DFQATT and CDR2 is SNEGSKA (reference sequence). The CDR3 DNA is TGCAGTGCTAGAGATCTTTCAGGGGAGCAGTACTTC. Amino acid sequence: CSARDLSGEQYF.

This clonotype came up a few times. The chain uses TRBV10-2 and TRBJ2-1; D remains ambiguous. The CDR3 runs 16 residues. V dropped 0 bases and J dropped 3 bases, with 12 bases sitting between them. Germline CDR1 and CDR2: WSHSY and SAAADI. This CDR3 is CASSESAGDFYNEQFF. The CDR3, as DNA: TGCGCCAGCAGTGAGTCGGCAGGAGACTTCTACAATGAGCAGTTCTTC.

This clonotype was detected a few times. CDR3 protein: CASSPGLAGAGANVLTF. For the CDR3, the DNA is TGCGCCAGCAGCCCGGGACTAGCGGGAGCTGGGGCCAACGTCCTGACTTTC. The rearrangement joins TRBV4-3 to TRBJ2-6, with 14 nucleotides matching TRBD2. Germline lookup yields CDR1 LGHNA and CDR2 YSLEER. The length of the CDR3 is 17 residues. V gave up 4 bases and J gave up 2 bases; unmatched junction bases: 1.

This rearrangement joins TRBV6-2 or TRBV6-3 to TRBJ2-3; 7 bases agree with TRBD2. The V and J ends lost 6 bases and 1 base, in that order; junction bases with no gene match: 4. CDR1 is MNHEY, CDR2 SVGEGT, per germline. The CDR3 extends over 14 amino acids. DNA for the CDR3: TGTGCCAGCAGGCCAGCGGGACGCACAGATACGCAGTATTTT. This encodes CASRPAGRTDTQYF.

This clonotype was picked up many times. V is TRBV10-3 and J is TRBJ2-3; D is uncertain. Germline loops: CDR1 ENHRY, CDR2 SYGVKD. The V and J ends lost 2 bases and 0 bases respectively, with 18 bases between them. CDR3 size: 18 residues. The CDR3 loop is CAISERQLIFTSTDTQYF. The CDR3 region has the DNA TGTGCCATCAGTGAGCGGCAGCTTATCTTTACTAGCACAGATACGCAGTATTTT.

The V and J genes are TRBV7-2 and TRBJ2-1, with TRBD1 as a possible D gene (5 bases). The CDR3 sequence is 16 residues long. Trimming stripped 4 bases from V and 5 bases from J, with 18 bases between. Per germline, CDR1 SGHTA and CDR2 FQGNSA. The DNA for the CDR3 is TGTGCCAGCAGCTCCAGACAGACCCTTGTAAACAATGAGCAGTTCTTC. Its protein is CASSSRQTLVNNEQFF.

The chain links TRBV28 to TRBJ2-7; D is perhaps TRBD2 (6 bases). Trimming removed 2 bases at V and 2 bases at J, with 10 bases between. Germline CDR1 MDHEN, CDR2 SYDVKM. This CDR3 has 14 residues. The CDR3 DNA is TGTGCCAGCAGTTTAGGGGGAGGCACCTACGAGCAGTACTTC. It encodes CASSLGGGTYEQYF. Supplemented by reference TRBV28 and TRBJ2-7, the full variable domain reads DVKVTQSSRYLVKRTGEKVFLECVQDMDHENMFWYRQDPGLGLRLIYFSYDVKMKEKGDIPEGYSVSREKKERFSLILESASTNQTSMYLCASSLGGGTYEQYFGPGTRLTVT.